Listed below are T cell receptor beta chains from one sample, sequenced in a study of neurological immune-mediated disorders. TCRdb re-derived calls from the 5' RACE reads in MiXCR, one entry per CDR3 protein. The sample lists some 70,000 distinct CDR3 sequences; almost 3.5% were seen once. Sequenced material: PBMCs. The origin of the receptors is a man in his forties with multiple sclerosis. The CDR3 runs from the conserved cysteine through the conserved F or W. A D gene is named only where the DNA matches it firmly. Size tells how often a clone was seen (once, few, many) or the class of an expanded clone, and some rows leave it out.

CASSSPGAGVNPGELFF,TGTGCCAGCAGTTCCCCCGGGGCGGGGGTAAACCCCGGGGAGCTGTTTTTT,many,TRBJ2-2,TRBD2,TRBV12-3/TRBV12-4
CASGKTGLGSGANVLTF,TGTGCCAGCGGTAAAACGGGCCTCGGGTCAGGGGCCAACGTCCTGACTTTC,many,TRBJ2-6,-,TRBV27
CATSRDLKGFSPLHF,TGTGCCACCAGCAGAGATCTTAAGGGATTTTCACCCCTCCACTTT,many,TRBJ1-6,-,TRBV15
CASSRTAGGRTDTQYF,TGCGCCAGCAGCCGGACTGCGGGGGGGCGCACAGATACGCAGTATTTT,many,TRBJ2-3,TRBD2,TRBV5-1
CASRLQTVPSYNEQFF,TGTGCCAGTAGACTACAGACAGTTCCCTCCTACAATGAGCAGTTCTTC,many,TRBJ2-1,-,TRBV2
CASSPDRGEQYF,TGTGCCAGCAGCCCGGACAGAGGCGAGCAGTACTTC,many,TRBJ2-7,-,TRBV7-2
CSTGTGIGFEQYF,TGCAGCACCGGGACAGGGATTGGATTCGAGCAGTACTTC,-,TRBJ2-7,TRBD1,TRBV29-1
CSVEPGGGREQFF,TGCAGCGTTGAACCCGGGGGTGGGAGGGAGCAGTTCTTC,many,TRBJ2-1,-,TRBV29-1
CSALAGGPQDTQYF,TGCAGTGCTTTAGCGGGAGGGCCGCAAGATACGCAGTATTTT,many,TRBJ2-3,TRBD2,TRBV20-1
CASSLGAGGTDTQYF,TGTGCCAGCAGCTTAGGGGCAGGGGGCACAGATACGCAGTATTTT,many,TRBJ2-3,-,TRBV7-7
CASKGSTALGDTQYF,TGCGCCAGCAAAGGGAGCACAGCCCTGGGAGATACGCAGTATTTT,many,TRBJ2-3,-,TRBV10-1
CASSYRAGESYNEQFF,TGTGCCAGCAGTTACAGGGCAGGGGAGTCCTACAATGAGCAGTTCTTC,many,TRBJ2-1,-,TRBV6-6
CASSLGQGEVSEAFF,TGTGCCAGCAGTTTGGGACAGGGGGAGGTTAGCGAAGCTTTCTTT,-,TRBJ1-1,TRBD1,TRBV12-3/TRBV12-4
CASSLAGTGRNYEQYF,TGTGCCAGCAGCTTAGCAGGGACAGGGCGAAATTACGAGCAGTACTTC,many,TRBJ2-7,TRBD1,TRBV7-9
CASSPYYRDGNEKLFF,TGTGCCAGCTCACCATACTACAGGGACGGGAATGAAAAACTGTTTTTT,many,TRBJ1-4,-,TRBV18
CASSRGGGSYEQYF,TGTGCCAGCAGCCGGGGTGGGGGCTCCTACGAGCAGTACTTC,many,TRBJ2-7,-,TRBV12-3/TRBV12-4
CATQGVLFGDTQYF,TGTGCCACCCAGGGGGTGCTGTTTGGAGATACGCAGTATTTT,few,TRBJ2-3,TRBD1,TRBV27